Listed here are 9 T cell receptor beta chains from one sample, sequenced in a study of shared clonotypes between healthy human individuals. Sequenced by immunoSEQ multiplex PCR; TCRdb stores in-frame clones only, minus some. The sample yields 2,500,000 or so clones, over 85% seen once. The specimen sequenced was naive CD4+ T cells from PBMCs. Subset noted: CD45RA+ positively selected. Source of these receptors: a man between 18 and 35 years old in good health. Some clones in this sample may be carry-over from other donors' samples.

The chain is built from TRBV4-1 and TRBJ1-1; maybe TRBD1 (6 bases). The germline gives CDR1 MGHRA, CDR2 YSYEKL. The CDR3 is 16 residues long. V shed 4 bases and J shed 10 bases, with 25 bases lying between them. The CDR3 DNA sequence: TGCGCCAGCAGCCTAGGAATGGGACACCGAACTAGTGGAGCTTTCTTT. It specifies CASSLGMGHRTSGAFF.

The chain combines TRBV28 with TRBJ1-3; a possible D gene is TRBD1 (6 bases). V lost 7 bases to trimming and J lost 0 bases, with 16 bases between them. The length of the CDR3 is 16 residues. The germline V gene has CDR1 MDHEN and CDR2 SYDVKM. Here the CDR3 reads CASTSPQGSSGNTIYF. CDR3 coding DNA: TGTGCCAGCACCTCACCACAGGGATCCTCTGGAAACACCATATATTTT.

On this clone itself: The identical CDR3 is also encoded by other nucleotide sequences in the sample. The chain has TRBV7-7 and TRBJ2-5; 10 bases match TRBD2. Germline values: CDR1 SSHAT, CDR2 FNYEAQ (reference sequence). CDR3 length: 14 residues. V dropped 1 base and J dropped 4; count of bases not matched to a gene: 0. The CDR3 region is CASSLGLAGETQYF. CDR3 nucleotide sequence: TGTGCCAGCAGCTTAGGACTAGCGGGAGAGACCCAGTACTTC.

This clone was counted a single time. This chain uses TRBV10-1 with TRBJ2-1; D tentatively fits TRBD1 or TRBD2 (5 bases each). This CDR3 region has 14 residues. Germline V gives CDR1 WNHNN, CDR2 SYGVQD (reference sequence). Trimming cost V 9 bases and J 5 bases, with 17 bases left between them. CDR3 loop: CARPGRRENNEQFF. CDR3 nucleotides: TGCGCCAGGCCGGGACGGAGAGAGAACAATGAGCAGTTCTTC.

V usage is TRBV5-8 and J usage is TRBJ2-1; possible D gene TRBD2, 6 bases. V shed 0 bases and J shed 3 bases, with 13 bases lying between them. Germline CDR1 SGHTS, CDR2 YDEGEE. The CDR3 sequence is 16 residues long. The CDR3 reads CASSLERAYNYNEQFF. CDR3 nucleotides: TGTGCCAGCAGCTTGGAGCGGGCCTATAACTACAATGAGCAGTTCTTC.

V usage is TRBV6-5 and J usage is TRBJ2-7, with D possibly being TRBD2 (5 bases). Deletions cut 0 bases from V and 2 bases from J, with 11 bases between. In germline, CDR1 is MNHEY, CDR2 SVGAGI. CDR3 length: 15 amino acids. CDR3 sequence (DNA): TGTGCCAGCAGTTACTCGGCGGGCCCCGCCTACGAGCAGTACTTC. This sequence encodes CASSYSAGPAYEQYF.

V is TRBV28 and J is TRBJ2-2; possibly TRBD1 for D (5 bases). V was cut by 6 bases and J by 0 bases, with 8 bases left in between. The CDR3 sequence is 14 residues long. The germline CDR1 and CDR2 sequences are MDHEN and SYDVKM. The CDR3 reads CASRGRANTGELFF. DNA for the CDR3: TGTGCCAGCAGGGGCAGGGCGAACACCGGGGAGCTGTTTTTT. Full variable domain (outside the CDR3, taken from reference TRBV28 and TRBJ2-2): DVKVTQSSRYLVKRTGEKVFLECVQDMDHENMFWYRQDPGLGLRLIYFSYDVKMKEKGDIPEGYSVSREKKERFSLILESASTNQTSMYLCASRGRANTGELFFGEGSRLTVL.

V is TRBV28 and J is TRBJ2-1; 7 bases map to TRBD1. With 3 bases clipped from V and 4 bases from J, the junction kept 6 bases outside the gene matches. The germline V gene has CDR1 MDHEN and CDR2 SYDVKM. The CDR3 covers 15 residues. CDR3 DNA sequence: TGTGCCAGCAGTTTGGGGACAGTGGGGTACAATGAGCAGTTCTTC. This gives the protein CASSLGTVGYNEQFF.

Only a few counts were recorded for this clone. At the DNA level, this CDR3 is encoded by other sequences in the same sample as well. The chain combines TRBV28 with TRBJ1-1; D is undetermined. The CDR3 extends over 13 amino acids. The ends were cut back, 4 bases at V and 3 bases at J, with 9 bases in the middle. Germline V gene sequence: CDR1 MDHEN, CDR2 SYDVKM. The CDR3 DNA reads as TGTGCCAGCAGTTCAGGCCAGGACACTGAAGCTTTCTTT. It translates to CASSSGQDTEAFF.